The 30 T cell receptor beta chains given below trace back to one sample, sequenced in a study of cytomegalovirus exposure and HLA in healthy donors. Primers for the PCR totalled 60 Vbeta and 13 Jbeta. The table came from immunoSEQ multiplex PCR; TCRdb's copy has only in-frame clones and leaves some out. The table lists under 200,000 clones, 65% to 85% of them singletons, with 2.5% to 3.5% in the top ten. The sequenced sample was PBMCs. The receptor source for this set is a woman between 50 and 59 years old in good health and CMV-seropositive.

The chain is built from TRBV5-4 and TRBJ2-5, with 15 nucleotides matching TRBD2. CDR3 length: 17 amino acids. Unmatched junction bases numbered 14, after V lost 6 bases and J lost 8 bases. Germline V gene sequence: CDR1 SGHNT, CDR2 YYREEE (reference sequence). CDR3 sequence: CASTVRTSGGAQGTQYF. The CDR3, as DNA: TGTGCCAGCACCGTTCGGACTAGCGGGGGGGCCCAAGGAACCCAGTACTTC.

The chain carries TRBV4-3 and TRBJ1-4, with D possibly matching TRBD1 (5 bases). Germline V CDR1 and CDR2: LGHNA, YSLEER. The length of the CDR3 is 15 residues. The V and J ends lost 4 bases and 8 bases respectively, with 17 bases between them. In nucleotides, the CDR3 is TGCGCCAGCAGCCGGGACTCCGGGGGAACGGAAAAACTGTTTTTT. Translation gives CASSRDSGGTEKLFF.

This clone was picked up a small number of times. V gene TRBV4-3 combines with J gene TRBJ2-3; D gene unclear. Germline assignment: CDR1 LGHNA and CDR2 YSLEER. V dropped 1 base and J dropped 8 bases, with 10 bases sitting between them. This CDR3 is built from 13 residues. The CDR3 loop is CASSQALLGTQYF. CDR3 coding DNA: TGCGCCAGCAGCCAAGCCCTCCTAGGTACGCAGTATTTT.

The rearrangement links TRBV5-4 to TRBJ2-5, with D maybe TRBD1 (6 bases). V shed 1 base and J shed 11 bases, with 12 bases lying between them. CDR3 size: 12 residues. Germline V gene data show CDR1 as SGHNT and CDR2 as YYREEE (reference sequence). The CDR3 region has the DNA TGTGCCAGCAGCTTGCAGGGGATCGGGCAGTACTTC. It encodes CASSLQGIGQYF.

The genes are TRBV10-3 and TRBJ2-3; 9 positions agree with TRBD2. Germline loops: CDR1 ENHRY, CDR2 SYGVKD. V dropped 10 bases and J dropped 3; count of bases not matched to a gene: 14. The CDR3 spans 16 residues. The DNA for the CDR3 is TGTGCCAGCGACCCCATAGCGGGGGTGGGGACAGATACGCAGTATTTT. Residues: CASDPIAGVGTDTQYF.

This chain links TRBV5-5 with TRBJ2-7; 10 bases line up with TRBD2. Germline V gene data show CDR1 as SGHKS and CDR2 as YYEKEE (reference sequence). CDR3 length: 15 amino acids. V was pared by 5 bases and J by 5 bases, with 10 bases of the junction left unmatched. CDR3: CASSLAGGLEDEQYF. The CDR3 coding sequence is TGTGCCAGCAGTTTAGCGGGGGGCCTCGAGGACGAGCAGTACTTC.

V gene TRBV6-6 combines with J gene TRBJ2-1; TRBD2 might be the D (5 bases). V was clipped by 6 bases and J by 6 bases, with 12 bases between them. CDR1 and CDR2 (germline): MNHNY, SVGAGI (reference sequence). This CDR3 comprises 13 residues. The CDR3 loop reads CASRFREGNEQFF. The CDR3 DNA reads TGTGCCAGCAGATTCCGCGAGGGCAATGAGCAGTTCTTC.

The rearrangement uses TRBV14 and TRBJ1-2; D possibly corresponds to TRBD1 (6 bases). Between the trimmed V and J ends, which lost 3 bases and 8 bases, there was a span of 19 bases. Germline V CDR1 and CDR2: SGHDN, FVKESK. The CDR3 is 15 residues long. DNA for the CDR3: TGTGCCAGCAGCCACCTCCAAGACAGCCAGGGGGGCTACACCTTC. Its translation: CASSHLQDSQGGYTF.

The chain combines TRBV18 with TRBJ2-7; weak D call: TRBD1 (5 bases). Between the trimmed V and J ends, which lost 8 bases and 2 bases, there was a span of 13 bases. The CDR3 is made up of 13 amino acids. Germline lookup yields CDR1 KGHSH and CDR2 LQKENI. CDR3 residues: CASLGQGTYEQYF. CDR3 sequence (DNA): TGTGCCAGCCTGGGGCAGGGAACCTACGAGCAGTACTTC.

This clone is a singleton in its sample. This sequence joins TRBV7-9 and TRBJ2-2, with 9 bases lining up with TRBD1. The CDR3 sequence is 16 residues long. With 6 bases clipped from V and 2 bases from J, the junction kept 7 bases outside the gene matches. Germline V lookup: CDR1 SEHNR, CDR2 FQNEAQ (reference sequence). The CDR3 spells CASSHGQGTNTGELFF. CDR3 nucleotides: TGTGCCAGCAGTCACGGACAGGGGACTAACACCGGGGAGCTGTTTTTT.

This clone was recorded a few times. The CDR3 region is CASSPGAEETQYF. For the CDR3, the DNA is TGCGCCAGCAGCCCCGGCGCGGAAGAGACCCAGTACTTC. V gene TRBV5-1 combines with J gene TRBJ2-5; D uncertain. V lost 4 bases to trimming and J lost 3 bases, with 10 bases between them. CDR1 and CDR2 from the germline V gene are SGHRS and YFSETQ. The CDR3 loop spans 13 amino acids.

The chain couples TRBV4-3 to TRBJ2-7; tentative D call: TRBD1 (6 bases). V lost 1 base and J lost 0, with 25 bases in between. The CDR3 spans 20 residues. Looked up from germline, CDR1 is LGHNA and CDR2 is YSLEER. CDR3 residues: CASSQVTPVQGLQNSYEQYF. The CDR3 nucleotides read TGCGCCAGCAGCCAAGTAACCCCAGTGCAGGGGCTCCAAAACTCCTACGAGCAGTACTTC.

This clone was detected a few times. V usage is TRBV7-6 and J usage is TRBJ2-3, with TRBD2 matching over 9 bases. J lost 3 bases, V lost 5 bases, and 6 bases had no gene match. CDR1 and CDR2 from the germline V gene are SGHVS and FNYEAQ. This CDR3 is built from 15 residues. The CDR3 loop reads CASSGTSGLTDTQYF. As DNA, the CDR3 is TGTGCCAGCAGCGGTACTAGCGGGTTAACAGATACGCAGTATTTT.

This sequence joins TRBV11-2 and TRBJ1-1; D not resolved. The CDR3 length is 12 residues. Germline V CDR1 and CDR2: SGHAT, FQNNGV. V was shortened by 0 bases and J by 5 bases, with 4 bases between the two germline ends. CDR3 residues: CASSLDRTEAFF. The DNA for the CDR3 is TGTGCCAGCAGCTTAGATCGTACTGAAGCTTTCTTT.

CDR3 sequence (DNA): TGTGCCAGCAGCCTTGCAGGGTCCGACAGTTCCTACGAGCAGTACTTC. It is translated as CASSLAGSDSSYEQYF. V gene TRBV28 combines with J gene TRBJ2-7; the D gene is possibly TRBD1 (5 bases). The germline V and J ends were trimmed by 6 bases and 1 base, with 19 bases remaining between them. This CDR3 region has 16 residues. In germline, CDR1 is MDHEN, CDR2 SYDVKM.

This chain joins TRBV5-4 and TRBJ2-5; the match to TRBD1 covers 8 bases. Germline CDR1 reads SGHNT; CDR2 reads YYREEE (reference sequence). V was pared by 0 bases and J by 5 bases, with 12 bases of the junction left unmatched. The CDR3 is made up of 17 amino acids. The CDR3 region is CASSLGGQGRNLETQYF. Written as DNA, the CDR3 is TGTGCCAGCAGCTTGGGAGGACAGGGAAGGAATTTGGAGACCCAGTACTTC.

This clone came up a few times. The chain has TRBV18 and TRBJ2-7, with D possibly matching TRBD2 (6 bases). From germline, CDR1 is KGHSH and CDR2 LQKENI. V lost 4 bases, J lost 6 bases, and 13 bases lay in between. The CDR3 is made up of 13 amino acids. The DNA for the CDR3 is TGTGCCAGCTCACGCCAGGAGGGGATCGAGCAGTACTTC. This translates into CASSRQEGIEQYF.

The J gene is TRBJ2-7, the V gene TRBV30; possible D gene TRBD1, 6 bases. V lost 5 bases and J 0 bases, leaving 14 bases between the germline ends. The V gene's germline CDR1 is GTSNPN and CDR2 SVGIG (reference sequence). The CDR3 totals 14 residues. The CDR3 bases are TGTGCCTGGGACCCGACAGGAACCTCCTACGAGCAGTACTTC. Translating gives CAWDPTGTSYEQYF.

The chain recombines TRBV5-8 with TRBJ1-1; tentatively, D is TRBD1 (5 bases). Germline lookup yields CDR1 SGHTS and CDR2 YDEGEE. CDR3 size: 13 residues. Trimming removed 6 bases from V and 5 bases from J, with 14 bases in between. The CDR3 loop reads CASNPRGYTEAFF. CDR3 sequence (DNA): TGTGCCAGCAACCCTAGGGGTTATACTGAAGCTTTCTTT.

The chain links TRBV15 to TRBJ1-5; 7 bases map to TRBD1. V gave up 9 bases and J gave up 4 bases; unmatched junction bases: 6. Germline V gene sequence: CDR1 LNHNV, CDR2 YYDKDF (reference sequence). The CDR3 covers 13 residues. The CDR3 loop reads CATRQGWNQPQHF. As DNA, the CDR3 is TGTGCCACACGACAGGGTTGGAATCAGCCCCAGCATTTT.

The genes are TRBV30 and TRBJ1-4; unclear D gene. With 4 bases removed from V and 2 bases from J, the gap between germline ends came to 8 bases. Germline V gene sequence: CDR1 GTSNPN, CDR2 SVGIG (reference sequence). The CDR3 contains 13 residues. CDR3 nucleotide sequence: TGTGCCTGGAATGAACTGACTAATGAAAAACTGTTTTTT. This translates into CAWNELTNEKLFF.

In regard to this clone: The germline gene is not matched at one end of the junction; a read error may be the cause. This chain connects TRBV29-1 to TRBJ2-6; D is perhaps TRBD1 (6 bases). CDR1 is SQVTM and CDR2 is ANQGSEA in the germline V gene. CDR3 length equals 16 residues. As DNA, the CDR3 is TGCAGCGTTGTAGGGGGTGGGGTCTCTGGGGCCAACGGCCTGACTTTC. Its protein is CSVVGGGVSGANGLTF.

The rearrangement uses TRBV7-2 and TRBJ1-2; D uncertain. Looked up from germline, CDR1 is SGHTA and CDR2 is FQGNSA. Trimming left V 0 bases short and J 4 bases short, with 6 bases between. This CDR3 is built from 13 residues. DNA of the CDR3: TGTGCCAGCAGCTTAGCGGGCTTCTATGGCTACACCTTC. Protein sequence: CASSLAGFYGYTF.

This clone was detected only a few times. V gene TRBV9 combines with J gene TRBJ1-4; 12 positions agree with TRBD1. V trimming: 4 bases; J trimming: 8 bases; junction bases outside the gene matches: 6. Germline V gene data show CDR1 as SGDLS and CDR2 as YYNGEE. The CDR3 runs to 15 residues. CDR3 loop: CASSLPGTGGEKLFF. For the CDR3, the DNA is TGTGCCAGCAGCCTACCCGGGACAGGGGGCGAAAAACTGTTTTTT.

Concerning this clone itself: This specimen includes other DNA sequences encoding the same CDR3. The chain has TRBV18 and TRBJ1-2, with 11 bases identical to TRBD1. Germline lookup yields CDR1 KGHSH and CDR2 LQKENI. This CDR3 spans 13 amino acids. With V trimmed by 6 bases and J by 6 bases, 3 bases remained unmatched. The CDR3 is CASSPGQGDGYTF. The CDR3 DNA follows: TGTGCCAGCTCCCCGGGACAGGGGGATGGCTACACCTTC. The complete variable domain, with remaining parts taken from reference TRBV18 and TRBJ1-2, reads NAGVMQNPRHLVRRRGQEARLRCSPMKGHSHVYWYRQLPEEGLKFMVYLQKENIIDESGMPKERFSAEFPKEGPSILRIQQVVRGDSAAYFCASSPGQGDGYTFGSGTRLTVV.

V is TRBV6-5 and J is TRBJ2-5; 15 bases line up with TRBD2. J gave up 5 bases and V 5 bases, and 3 bases lay outside the gene matches. This CDR3 spans 15 amino acids. Germline lookup yields CDR1 MNHEY and CDR2 SVGAGI. Here the CDR3 reads CASSAGTSGRETQYF. The CDR3 DNA reads TGTGCCAGCAGTGCCGGGACTAGCGGGAGGGAGACCCAGTACTTC.

The chain recombines TRBV11-1 with TRBJ2-1; D remains ambiguous. This CDR3 has 13 residues. The germline CDR1 and CDR2 sequences are SGHAT and FQDESV (reference sequence). V lost 5 bases to trimming and J lost 2 bases, with 7 bases between them. CDR3 in DNA: TGTGCCAGCAGCGCAGTCACCTACAATGAGCAGTTCTTC. Translation: CASSAVTYNEQFF.

The rearrangement links TRBV4-2 to TRBJ1-5, with D possibly TRBD1 on 5 matching bases. With 6 bases removed from V and 0 bases from J, the gap between germline ends came to 12 bases. The CDR3 has 15 residues. Germline CDR1 reads LGHNA; CDR2 reads YNFKEQ. CDR3 amino acids: CASRPTVYSNQPQHF. CDR3 nucleotides: TGTGCCAGCAGGCCGACAGTCTATAGCAATCAGCCCCAGCATTTT.

The chain recombines TRBV2 with TRBJ2-5; the match to TRBD2 covers 14 bases. Germline-derived CDR1 and CDR2 are SNHLY and FYNNEI. The CDR3 has 20 amino acids. V was clipped by 6 bases and J by 2 bases; unmatched bases: 17. The CDR3 sequence: CASSATPTGTSGRGQETQYF. CDR3 DNA sequence: TGTGCCAGCAGCGCAACACCCACCGGGACTAGCGGGAGAGGGCAAGAGACCCAGTACTTC.

This clone was recorded a few times. The J gene is TRBJ2-4, the V gene TRBV28; no definite D call. The V gene lost 4 bases and the J gene lost 0 bases, with 7 bases spanning the gap. The CDR3 has 14 amino acids. Germline V CDR1 and CDR2: MDHEN, SYDVKM. The CDR3 DNA reads TGTGCCAGCAGTTCCTCACTAGCCAAAAACATTCAGTACTTC. This codes for CASSSSLAKNIQYF.